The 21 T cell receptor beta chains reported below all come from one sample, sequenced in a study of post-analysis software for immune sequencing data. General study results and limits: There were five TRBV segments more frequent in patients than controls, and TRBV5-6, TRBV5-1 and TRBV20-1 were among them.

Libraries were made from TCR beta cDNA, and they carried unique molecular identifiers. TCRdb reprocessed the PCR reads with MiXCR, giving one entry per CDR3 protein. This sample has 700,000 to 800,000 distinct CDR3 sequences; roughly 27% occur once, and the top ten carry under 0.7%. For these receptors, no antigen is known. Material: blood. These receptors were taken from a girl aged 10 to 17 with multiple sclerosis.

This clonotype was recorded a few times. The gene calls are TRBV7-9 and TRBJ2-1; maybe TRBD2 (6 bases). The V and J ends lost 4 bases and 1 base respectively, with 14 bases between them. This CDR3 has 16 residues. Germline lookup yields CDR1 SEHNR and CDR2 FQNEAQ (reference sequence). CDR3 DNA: TGTGCCAGCAGCTCCGTGGAGGGCCGATCCTACAATGAGCAGTTCTTC. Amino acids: CASSSVEGRSYNEQFF.

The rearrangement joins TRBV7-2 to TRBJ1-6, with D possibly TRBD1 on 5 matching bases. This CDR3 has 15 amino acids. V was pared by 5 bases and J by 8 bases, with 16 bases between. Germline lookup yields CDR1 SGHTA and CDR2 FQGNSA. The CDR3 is CASSPHGTGDSPLHF. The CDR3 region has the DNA TGTGCCAGCAGCCCGCACGGGACTGGGGATTCACCCCTCCACTTT.

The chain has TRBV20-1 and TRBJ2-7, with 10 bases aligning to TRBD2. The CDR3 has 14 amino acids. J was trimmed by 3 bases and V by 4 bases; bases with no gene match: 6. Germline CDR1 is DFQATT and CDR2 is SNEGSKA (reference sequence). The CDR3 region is CSATSGSGVYEQYF. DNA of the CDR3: TGCAGTGCTACTAGCGGGAGCGGAGTCTACGAGCAGTACTTC.

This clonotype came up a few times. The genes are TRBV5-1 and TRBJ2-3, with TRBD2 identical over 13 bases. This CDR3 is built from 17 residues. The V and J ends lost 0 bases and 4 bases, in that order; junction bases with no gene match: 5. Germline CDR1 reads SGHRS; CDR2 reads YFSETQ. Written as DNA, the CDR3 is TGCGCCAGCAGCTTGGGGGGACTAGCGGGATTACCAGATACGCAGTATTTT. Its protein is CASSLGGLAGLPDTQYF.

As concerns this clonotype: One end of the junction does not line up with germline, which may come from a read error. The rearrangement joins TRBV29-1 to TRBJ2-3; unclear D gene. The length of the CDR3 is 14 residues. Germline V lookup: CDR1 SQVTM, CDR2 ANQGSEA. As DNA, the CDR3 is TGCAGCGTTGCTCGGCAGGCGAGCACATATACGCAGTATTTT. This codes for CSVARQASTYTQYF.

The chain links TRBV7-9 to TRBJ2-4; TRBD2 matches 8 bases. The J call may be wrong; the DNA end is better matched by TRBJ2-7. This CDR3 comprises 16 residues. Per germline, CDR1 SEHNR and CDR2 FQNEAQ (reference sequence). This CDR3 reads CASSLPYGAGGNEQYF. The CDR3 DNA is TGTGCCAGCAGCTTACCCTACGGGGCGGGAGGTAACGAGCAGTACTTC.

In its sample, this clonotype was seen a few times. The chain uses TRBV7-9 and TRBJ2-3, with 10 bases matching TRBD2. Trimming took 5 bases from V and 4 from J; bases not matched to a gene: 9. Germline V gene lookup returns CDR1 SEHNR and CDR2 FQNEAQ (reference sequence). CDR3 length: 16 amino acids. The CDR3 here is CASSRRAGGPPDTQYF. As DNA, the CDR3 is TGTGCCAGCAGCCGAAGAGCGGGAGGGCCGCCAGATACGCAGTATTTT. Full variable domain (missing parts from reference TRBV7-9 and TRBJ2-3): DTGVSQNPRHKITKRGQNVTFRCDPISEHNRLYWYRQTLGQGPEFLTYFQNEAQLEKSRLLSDRFSAERPKGSFSTLEIQRTEQGDSAMYLCASSRRAGGPPDTQYFGPGTRLTVL.

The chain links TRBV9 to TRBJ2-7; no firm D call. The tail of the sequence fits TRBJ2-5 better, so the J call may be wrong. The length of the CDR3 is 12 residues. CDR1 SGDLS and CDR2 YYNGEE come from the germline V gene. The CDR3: CASSVGSETQYF. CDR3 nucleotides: TGTGCCAGCAGCGTAGGTTCAGAGACCCAGTACTTC.

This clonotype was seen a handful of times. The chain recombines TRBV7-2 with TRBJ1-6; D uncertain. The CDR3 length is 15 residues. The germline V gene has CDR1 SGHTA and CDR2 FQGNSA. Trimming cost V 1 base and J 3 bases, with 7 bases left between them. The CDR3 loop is CASSLDQYYNSPLHF. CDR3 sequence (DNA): TGTGCCAGCAGCTTAGATCAGTACTATAATTCACCCCTCCACTTT.

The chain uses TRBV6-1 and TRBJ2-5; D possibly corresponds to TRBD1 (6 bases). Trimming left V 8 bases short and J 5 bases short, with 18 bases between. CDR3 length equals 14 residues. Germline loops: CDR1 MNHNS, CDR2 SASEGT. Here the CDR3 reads CASWGLDHRETQYF. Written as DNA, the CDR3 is TGTGCCAGCTGGGGGCTAGACCATCGGGAGACCCAGTACTTC.

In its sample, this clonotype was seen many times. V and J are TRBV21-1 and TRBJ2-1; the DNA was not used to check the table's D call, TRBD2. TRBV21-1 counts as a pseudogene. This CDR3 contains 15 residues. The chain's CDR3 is CAPYKAGPAYNEQFF. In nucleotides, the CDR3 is TGTGCCCCCTATAAAGCGGGGCCCGCCTACAATGAGCAGTTCTTC.

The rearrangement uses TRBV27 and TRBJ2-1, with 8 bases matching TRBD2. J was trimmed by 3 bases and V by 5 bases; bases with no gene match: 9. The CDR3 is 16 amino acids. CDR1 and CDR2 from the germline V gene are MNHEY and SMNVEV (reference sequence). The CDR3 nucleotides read TGTGCCAGCAGTACTATCCGGGGGGGGGGCTACAATGAGCAGTTCTTC. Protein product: CASSTIRGGGYNEQFF.

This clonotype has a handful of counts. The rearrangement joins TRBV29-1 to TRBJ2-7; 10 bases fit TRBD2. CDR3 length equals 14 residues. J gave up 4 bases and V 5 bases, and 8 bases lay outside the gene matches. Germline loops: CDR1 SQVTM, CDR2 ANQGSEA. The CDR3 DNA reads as TGCAGCGTTAAGATAGCGGGAGGCGGGTACGAGCAGTACTTC. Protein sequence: CSVKIAGGGYEQYF.

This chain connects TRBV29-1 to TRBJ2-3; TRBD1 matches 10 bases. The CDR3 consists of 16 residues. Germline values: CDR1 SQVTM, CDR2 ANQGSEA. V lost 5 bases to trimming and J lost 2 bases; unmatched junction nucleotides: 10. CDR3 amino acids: CSVRDRGKQVTDTQYF. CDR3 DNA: TGCAGCGTTCGGGACAGGGGAAAACAAGTCACAGATACGCAGTATTTT.

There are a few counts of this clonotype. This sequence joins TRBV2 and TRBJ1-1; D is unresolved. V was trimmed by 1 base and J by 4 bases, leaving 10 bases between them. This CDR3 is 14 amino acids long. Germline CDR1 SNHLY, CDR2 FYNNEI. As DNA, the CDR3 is TGTGCCAGCAGTGAAGGCCAGCTAACCACTGAAGCTTTCTTT. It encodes CASSEGQLTTEAFF. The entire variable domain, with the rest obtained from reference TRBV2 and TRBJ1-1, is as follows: EPEVTQTPSHQVTQMGQEVILRCVPISNHLYFYWYRQILGQKVEFLVSFYNNEISEKSEIFDDQFSVERPDGSNFTLKIRSTKLEDSAMYFCASSEGQLTTEAFFGQGTRLTVV.

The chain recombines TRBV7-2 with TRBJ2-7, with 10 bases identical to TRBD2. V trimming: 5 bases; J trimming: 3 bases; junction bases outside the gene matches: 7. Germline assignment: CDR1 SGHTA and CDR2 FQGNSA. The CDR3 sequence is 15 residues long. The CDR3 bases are TGTGCCAGCAGCCGACCAACTAGCGGGGTCTACGAGCAGTACTTC. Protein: CASSRPTSGVYEQYF.

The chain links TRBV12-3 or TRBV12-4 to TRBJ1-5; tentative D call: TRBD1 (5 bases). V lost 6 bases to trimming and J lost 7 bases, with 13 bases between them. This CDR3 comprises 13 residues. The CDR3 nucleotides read TGTGCCAGCAGATCTTCGGGGGTCCAGCCCCAGCATTTT. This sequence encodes CASRSSGVQPQHF.

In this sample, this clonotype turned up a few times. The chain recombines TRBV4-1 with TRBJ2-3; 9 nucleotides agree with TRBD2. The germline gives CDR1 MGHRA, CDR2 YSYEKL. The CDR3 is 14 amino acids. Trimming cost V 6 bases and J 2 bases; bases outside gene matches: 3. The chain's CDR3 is CASSAGGITDTQYF. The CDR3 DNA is TGCGCCAGCAGTGCGGGGGGGATCACAGATACGCAGTATTTT.

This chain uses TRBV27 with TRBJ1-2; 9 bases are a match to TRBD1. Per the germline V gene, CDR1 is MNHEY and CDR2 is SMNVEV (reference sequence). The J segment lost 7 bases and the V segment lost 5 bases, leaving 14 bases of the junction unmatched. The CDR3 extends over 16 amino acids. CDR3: CASSPTSGQGTGGYTF. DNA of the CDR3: TGTGCCAGCAGTCCAACATCGGGACAGGGAACGGGTGGCTACACCTTC.

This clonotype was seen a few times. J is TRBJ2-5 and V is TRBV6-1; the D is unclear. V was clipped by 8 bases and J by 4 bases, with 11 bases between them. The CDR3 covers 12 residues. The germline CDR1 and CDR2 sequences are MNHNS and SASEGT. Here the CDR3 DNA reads TGTGCCAGCGGGTGGTTCGGAGAGACCCAGTACTTC. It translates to CASGWFGETQYF.

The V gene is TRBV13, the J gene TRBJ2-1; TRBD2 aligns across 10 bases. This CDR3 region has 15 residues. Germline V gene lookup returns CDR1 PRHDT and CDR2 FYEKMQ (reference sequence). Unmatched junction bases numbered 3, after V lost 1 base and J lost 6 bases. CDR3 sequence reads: CASSLVLAGINEQFF. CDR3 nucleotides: TGTGCCAGCAGCTTAGTACTAGCGGGGATCAATGAGCAGTTCTTC.